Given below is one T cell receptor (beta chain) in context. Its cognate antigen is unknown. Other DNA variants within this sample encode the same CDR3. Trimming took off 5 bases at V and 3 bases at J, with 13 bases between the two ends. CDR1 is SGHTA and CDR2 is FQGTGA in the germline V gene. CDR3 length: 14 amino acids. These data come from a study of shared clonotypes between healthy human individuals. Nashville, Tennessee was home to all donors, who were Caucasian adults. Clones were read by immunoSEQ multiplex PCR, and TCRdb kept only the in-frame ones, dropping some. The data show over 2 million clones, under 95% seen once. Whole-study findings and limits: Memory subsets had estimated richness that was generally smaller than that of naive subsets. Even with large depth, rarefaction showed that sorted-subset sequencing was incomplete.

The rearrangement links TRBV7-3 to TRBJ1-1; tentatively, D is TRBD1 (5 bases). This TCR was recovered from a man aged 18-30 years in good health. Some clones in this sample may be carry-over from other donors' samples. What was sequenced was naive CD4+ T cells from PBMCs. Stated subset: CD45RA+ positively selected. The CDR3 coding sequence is TGTGCCAGCAGCCCCGGGGGGTCGGACACTGAAGCTTTCTTT. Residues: CASSPGGSDTEAFF. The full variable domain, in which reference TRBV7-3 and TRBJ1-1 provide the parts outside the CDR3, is GAGVSQTPSNKVTEKGKYVELRCDPISGHTALYWYRQSLGQGPEFLIYFQGTGAADDSGLPNDRFFAVRPEGSVSTLKIQRTERGDSAVYLCASSPGGSDTEAFFGQGTRLTVV.